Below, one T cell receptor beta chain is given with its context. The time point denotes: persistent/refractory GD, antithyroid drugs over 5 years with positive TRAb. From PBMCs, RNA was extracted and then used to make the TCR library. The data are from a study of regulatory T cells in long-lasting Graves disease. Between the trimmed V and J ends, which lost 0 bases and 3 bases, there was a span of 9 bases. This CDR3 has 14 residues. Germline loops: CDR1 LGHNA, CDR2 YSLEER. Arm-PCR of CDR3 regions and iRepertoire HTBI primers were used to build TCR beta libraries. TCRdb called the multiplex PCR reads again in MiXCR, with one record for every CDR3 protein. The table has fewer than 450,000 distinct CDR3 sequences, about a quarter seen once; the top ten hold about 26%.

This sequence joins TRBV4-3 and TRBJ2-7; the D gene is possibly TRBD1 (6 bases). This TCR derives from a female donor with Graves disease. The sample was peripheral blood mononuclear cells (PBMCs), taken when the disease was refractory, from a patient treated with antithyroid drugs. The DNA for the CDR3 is TGCGCCAGCAGCCAAGAAGGGACAAGCTACGAGCAGTACTTC. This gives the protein CASSQEGTSYEQYF.